A few counts support the clone carrying this TCR beta chain. Its target is not known. Unique-molecular-identifier-tagged TCR beta cDNA libraries were used. One entry per CDR3 protein results from TCRdb running MiXCR on the PCR reads. The sample includes hundreds of thousands of distinct CDR3 sequences, 25% to 30% of them seen just once. This sample stems from a study of post-analysis software for immune sequencing data. This CDR3 is built from 16 residues. Trimming took off 3 bases at V and 1 base at J, with 19 bases between the two ends. In germline, CDR1 is DFQATT, CDR2 SNEGSKA (reference sequence). Regarding the study as a whole: Patients had higher frequencies than controls of about five TRBV segments, including TRBV5-6, TRBV5-1 and TRBV20-1.

The receptor's source is a girl aged 5-17 years with multiple sclerosis. The chain couples TRBV20-1 to TRBJ2-7, with D maybe TRBD2 (6 bases). The source material was blood. CDR3 coding DNA: TGCAGTGCTAGCCCCCCTTCGGGTAGCGGATCCTACGAGCAGTACTTC. Protein sequence: CSASPPSGSGSYEQYF.